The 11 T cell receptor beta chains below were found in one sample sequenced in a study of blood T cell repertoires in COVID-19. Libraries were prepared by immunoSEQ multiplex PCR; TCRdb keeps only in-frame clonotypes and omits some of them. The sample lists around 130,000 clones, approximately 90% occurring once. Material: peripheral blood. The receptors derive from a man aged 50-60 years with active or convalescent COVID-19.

The CDR3: CASSRDPGGQETQYF. CDR3 nucleotide sequence: TGTGCCAGCAGCAGAGATCCGGGGGGGCAAGAGACCCAGTACTTC. This sequence joins TRBV5-4 and TRBJ2-5; 8 bases are shared with TRBD2. The CDR3 spans 15 residues. The germline V gene encodes CDR1 SGHNT and CDR2 YYREEE (reference sequence). J was trimmed by 2 bases and V by 4 bases; bases with no gene match: 7. The full variable domain, in which reference TRBV5-4 and TRBJ2-5 provide the parts outside the CDR3, is ETGVTQSPTHLIKTRGQQVTLRCSSQSGHNTVSWYQQALGQGPQFIFQYYREEENGRGNFPPRFSGLQFPNYSSELNVNALELDDSALYLCASSRDPGGQETQYFGPGTRLLVL.

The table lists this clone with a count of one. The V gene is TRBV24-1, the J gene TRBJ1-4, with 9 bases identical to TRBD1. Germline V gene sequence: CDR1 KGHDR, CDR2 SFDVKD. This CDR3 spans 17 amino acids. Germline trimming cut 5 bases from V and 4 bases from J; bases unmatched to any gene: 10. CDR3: CATSGPAAGQGNEKLFF. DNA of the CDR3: TGTGCCACCAGTGGCCCGGCGGCGGGACAGGGTAATGAAAAACTGTTTTTT.

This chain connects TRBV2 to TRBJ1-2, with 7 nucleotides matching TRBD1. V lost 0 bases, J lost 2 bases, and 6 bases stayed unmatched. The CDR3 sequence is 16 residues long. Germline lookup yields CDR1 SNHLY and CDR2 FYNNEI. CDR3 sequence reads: CASSEAGGELNYGYTF. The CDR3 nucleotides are TGTGCCAGCAGTGAAGCAGGGGGCGAACTGAACTATGGCTACACCTTC.

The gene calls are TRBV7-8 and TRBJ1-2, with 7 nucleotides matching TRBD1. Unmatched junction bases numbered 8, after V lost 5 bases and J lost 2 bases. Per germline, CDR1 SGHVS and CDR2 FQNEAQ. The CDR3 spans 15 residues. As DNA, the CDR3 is TGTGCCAGCAGCCTGAGAACAGGGGAGAACTATGGCTACACCTTC. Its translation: CASSLRTGENYGYTF.

This CDR3 is CASSATGEADTQYF. Here the CDR3 DNA reads TGTGCCAGCAGTGCGACAGGGGAGGCAGATACGCAGTATTTT. The chain uses TRBV28 and TRBJ2-3; TRBD1 matches at 8 bases. The V gene end was trimmed by 5 bases and the J gene end by 4 bases; junction bases not matched to a gene: 5. Per the germline V gene, CDR1 is MDHEN and CDR2 is SYDVKM. The CDR3 is 14 residues long.

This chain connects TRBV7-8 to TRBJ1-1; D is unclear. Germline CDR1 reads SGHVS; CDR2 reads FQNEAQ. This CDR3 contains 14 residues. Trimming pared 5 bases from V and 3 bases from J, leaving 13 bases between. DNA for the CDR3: TGTGCCAGCAGCAACGTACCTCGGGACACTGAAGCTTTCTTT. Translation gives CASSNVPRDTEAFF.

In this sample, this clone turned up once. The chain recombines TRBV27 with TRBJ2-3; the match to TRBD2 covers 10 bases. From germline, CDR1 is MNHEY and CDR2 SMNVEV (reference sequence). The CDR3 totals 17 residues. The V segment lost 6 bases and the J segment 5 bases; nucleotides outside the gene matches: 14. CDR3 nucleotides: TGTGCCAGCAGGTATGGGGGGCAGCGGGAGGGCCGAGATACGCAGTATTTT. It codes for CASRYGGQREGRDTQYF.

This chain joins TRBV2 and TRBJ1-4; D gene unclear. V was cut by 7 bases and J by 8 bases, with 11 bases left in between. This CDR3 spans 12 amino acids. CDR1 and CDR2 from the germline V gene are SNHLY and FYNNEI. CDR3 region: CASTKEVEKLFF. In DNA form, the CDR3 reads TGTGCCAGCACCAAAGAGGTAGAAAAACTGTTTTTT.

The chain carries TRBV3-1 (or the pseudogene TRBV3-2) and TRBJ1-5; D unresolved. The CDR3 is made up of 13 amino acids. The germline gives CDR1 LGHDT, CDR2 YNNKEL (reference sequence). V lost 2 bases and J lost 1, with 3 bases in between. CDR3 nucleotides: TGTGCCAGCAGCCAAAGCAGCAATCAGCCCCAGCATTTT. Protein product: CASSQSSNQPQHF.

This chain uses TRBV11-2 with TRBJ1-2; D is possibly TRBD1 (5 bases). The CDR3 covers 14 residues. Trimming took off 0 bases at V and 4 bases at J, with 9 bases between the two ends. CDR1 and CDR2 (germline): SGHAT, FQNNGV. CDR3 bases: TGTGCCAGCAGCTTAGAAAGGGGCGGCTATGGCTACACCTTC. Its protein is CASSLERGGYGYTF.

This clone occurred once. The CDR3 DNA reads TGTGCCAGCAGTTATCGGAATTCACCCCTCCACTTT. Its translation: CASSYRNSPLHF. The chain links TRBV6-5 to TRBJ1-6; D is unclear. The ends were cut back, 3 bases at V and 7 bases at J, with 4 bases in the middle. This CDR3 has 12 residues. From germline, CDR1 is MNHEY and CDR2 SVGAGI.